This is a list of T cell receptor beta chains from one sample in a study of OX40 agonist ivuxolimab in advanced cancers. Libraries were prepared by immunoSEQ multiplex PCR; TCRdb keeps only in-frame clonotypes and omits some of them. The table shows under 9,000 clones, with approximately 80% occurring only once. Sequenced here: CD4+ or CD8+ T cells sorted from blood, sampled in a trial of the OX40 agonist ivuxolimab. These receptors all stem from an adult with an advanced solid tumor such as melanoma, head and neck, liver or kidney cancer. Both conserved end residues are part of each CDR3. D genes are given only for firm matches. Size is omitted from some rows. Given values are once, few, many or a class for expanded clones.

V,J,size,D,DNA,CDR3
TRBV27,TRBJ1-6,NA,NA,TGTGCCAGCAGTAGGGGTCTTCACAGCTCCTATAATTCACCCCTCCACTTT,CASSRGLHSSYNSPLHF
TRBV9,TRBJ1-1,NA,NA,TGTGCCAGCAGCGTAGAATCCGGCCGGAACACTGAAGCTTTCTTT,CASSVESGRNTEAFF
TRBV14,TRBJ1-2,NA,NA,TGTGCCAGCAGCCACGAGGCCCAGGGGATACAGGGCTACACCTTC,CASSHEAQGIQGYTF
TRBV7-8,TRBJ1-2,NA,TRBD1,TGTGCCAGCAGCTTCCAATTAATTACGACAGGGGAAGGCTACACCTTC,CASSFQLITTGEGYTF
TRBV11-1,TRBJ1-2,NA,TRBD1,TGTGCCAGCAGCTTAGGGACAGGGGCTGGCTACACCTTC,CASSLGTGAGYTF
TRBV13,TRBJ2-4,NA,NA,TGTGCCAGCAGCTTCATCGGGATTCGAAACATTCAGTACTTC,CASSFIGIRNIQYF
TRBV6-4,TRBJ2-1,few,NA,TGTGCCAGCAGTTACGGGGGCGGGAATGAGCAGTTCTTC,CASSYGGGNEQFF
TRBV9,TRBJ2-2,NA,NA,TGTGCCAGCAGCGTAGCCGGGGGGCCCGCCACCGGGGAGCTGTTTTTT,CASSVAGGPATGELFF
TRBV4-3,TRBJ2-7,NA,NA,TGCGCCAGCAGCCAAGATATGGGGGCCCCATCAAACGAGCAGTACTTC,CASSQDMGAPSNEQYF
TRBV6-5,TRBJ2-3,NA,TRBD2,TGTGCCAGCCGCCAAGGACTAGCGGGCACAGATACGCAGTATTTT,CASRQGLAGTDTQYF
TRBV30,TRBJ2-2,NA,NA,TGTGCCTGGAGTTTAACAGGGGGGGATATCGGGGAGCTGTTTTTT,CAWSLTGGDIGELFF
TRBV10-3,TRBJ2-1,NA,NA,TGTGCCATCAGTGAAGGGACGCCTGACTACAATGAGCAGTTCTTC,CAISEGTPDYNEQFF
TRBV5-1,TRBJ2-2,NA,NA,TGCGCCAGCGGGGGGCTGGACACCGGGGAGCTGTTTTTT,CASGGLDTGELFF
TRBV21-1,TRBJ2-7,few,NA,TGTGCCAGCACCCTACGAGGGGGCGTCTCCTACGAGCAGTACTTC,CASTLRGGVSYEQYF
TRBV5-5,TRBJ2-1,once,TRBD2,TGTGCCAGCAGCCCTTTAGCGGGATATGCCTACAATGAGCAGTTCTTC,CASSPLAGYAYNEQFF
TRBV12-5,TRBJ2-5,NA,NA,TGTGCTAGTGGTTCCTCACATACCCAAGAGACCCAGTACTTC,CASGSSHTQETQYF
TRBV11-2,TRBJ2-7,NA,NA,TGTGCCAGCAGCTTAACCGCGACTGAATACGAGCAGTACTTC,CASSLTATEYEQYF
TRBV28,TRBJ1-4,NA,TRBD1,TGTGCCAGCAGTACACGACAGGGGACAGCTAATGAAAAACTGTTTTTT,CASSTRQGTANEKLFF
TRBV19,TRBJ2-2,NA,NA,TGTGCCAGTACCCAGGGGTACACCGGGGAGCTGTTTTTT,CASTQGYTGELFF
TRBV9,TRBJ2-1,few,NA,TGTGCCAGCAGCGGTGGGACCGCATGGGTCGAGCAGTTCTTC,CASSGGTAWVEQFF
TRBV28,TRBJ2-3,few,TRBD1,TGTGCCAGCAGCTTAGACAGGGCCACAGATACGCAGTATTTT,CASSLDRATDTQYF
TRBV27,TRBJ1-6,NA,NA,TGTGCCAGCAGTTTAACCTATAATTCACCCCTCCACTTT,CASSLTYNSPLHF